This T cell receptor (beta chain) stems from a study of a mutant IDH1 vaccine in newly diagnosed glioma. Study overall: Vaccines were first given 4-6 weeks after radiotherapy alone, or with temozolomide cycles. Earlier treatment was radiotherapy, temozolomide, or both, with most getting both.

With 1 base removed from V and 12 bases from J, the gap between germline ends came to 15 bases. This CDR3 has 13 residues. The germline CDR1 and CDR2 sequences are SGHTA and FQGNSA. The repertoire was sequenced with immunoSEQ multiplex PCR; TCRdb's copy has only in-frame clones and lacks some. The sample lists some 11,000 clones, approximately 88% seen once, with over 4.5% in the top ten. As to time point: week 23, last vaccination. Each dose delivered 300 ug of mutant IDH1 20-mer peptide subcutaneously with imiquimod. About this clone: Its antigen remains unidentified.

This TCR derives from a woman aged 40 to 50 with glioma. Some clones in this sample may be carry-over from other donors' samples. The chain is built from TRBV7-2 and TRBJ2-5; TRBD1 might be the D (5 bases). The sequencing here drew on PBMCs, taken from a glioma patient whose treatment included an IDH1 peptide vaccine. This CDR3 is CASSLGQSAAKYF. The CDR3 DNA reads TGTGCCAGCAGCTTAGGACAGAGCGCCGCTAAGTACTTC.